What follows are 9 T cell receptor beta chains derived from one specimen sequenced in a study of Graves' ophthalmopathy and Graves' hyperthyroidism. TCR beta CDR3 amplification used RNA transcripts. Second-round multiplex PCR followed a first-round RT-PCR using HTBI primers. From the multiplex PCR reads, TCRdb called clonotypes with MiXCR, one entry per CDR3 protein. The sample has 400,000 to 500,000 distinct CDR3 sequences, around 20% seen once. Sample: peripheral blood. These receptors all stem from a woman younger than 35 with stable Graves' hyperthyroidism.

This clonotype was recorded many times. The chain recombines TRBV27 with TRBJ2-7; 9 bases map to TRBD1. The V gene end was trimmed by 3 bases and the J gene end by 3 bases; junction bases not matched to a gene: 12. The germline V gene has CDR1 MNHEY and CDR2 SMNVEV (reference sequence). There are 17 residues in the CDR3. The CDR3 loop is CASSFGRTGVKFYEQYF. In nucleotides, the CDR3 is TGTGCCAGCAGTTTTGGGAGGACAGGGGTAAAATTCTACGAGCAGTACTTC.

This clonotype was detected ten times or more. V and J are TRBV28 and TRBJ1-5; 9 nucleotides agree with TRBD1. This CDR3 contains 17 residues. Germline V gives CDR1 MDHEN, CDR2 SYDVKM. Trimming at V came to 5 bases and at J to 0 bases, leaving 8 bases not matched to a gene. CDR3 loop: CASSRTGVFYSNQPQHF. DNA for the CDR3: TGTGCCAGCAGTCGGACAGGGGTCTTCTATAGCAATCAGCCCCAGCATTTT.

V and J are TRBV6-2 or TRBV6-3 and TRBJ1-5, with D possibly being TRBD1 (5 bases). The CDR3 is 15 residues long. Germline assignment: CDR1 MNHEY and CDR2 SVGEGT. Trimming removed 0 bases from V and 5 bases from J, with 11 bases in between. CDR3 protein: CASSYSTGGYQPQHF. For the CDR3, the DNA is TGTGCCAGCAGTTACTCCACAGGAGGCTATCAGCCCCAGCATTTT.

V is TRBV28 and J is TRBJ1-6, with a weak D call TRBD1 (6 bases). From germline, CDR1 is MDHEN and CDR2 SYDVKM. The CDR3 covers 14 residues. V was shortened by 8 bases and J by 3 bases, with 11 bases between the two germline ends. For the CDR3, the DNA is TGTGCCAGCTGCCCGGGACACTATAATTCACCCCTCCACTTT. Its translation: CASCPGHYNSPLHF.

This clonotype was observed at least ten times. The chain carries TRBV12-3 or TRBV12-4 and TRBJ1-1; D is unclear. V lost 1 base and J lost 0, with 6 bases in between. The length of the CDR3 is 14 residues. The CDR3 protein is CASSLGAVNTEAFF. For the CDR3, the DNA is TGTGCCAGCAGTTTAGGGGCAGTGAACACTGAAGCTTTCTTT.

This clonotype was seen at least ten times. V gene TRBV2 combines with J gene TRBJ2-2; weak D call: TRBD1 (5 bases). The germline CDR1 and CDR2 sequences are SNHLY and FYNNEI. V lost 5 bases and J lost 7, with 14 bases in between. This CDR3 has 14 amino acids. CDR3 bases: TGTGCCAGCAGTAGGGGCGGATGGGTCGGGGAGCTGTTTTTT. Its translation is CASSRGGWVGELFF. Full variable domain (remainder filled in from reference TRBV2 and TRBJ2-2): EPEVTQTPSHQVTQMGQEVILRCVPISNHLYFYWYRQILGQKVEFLVSFYNNEISEKSEIFDDQFSVERPDGSNFTLKIRSTKLEDSAMYFCASSRGGWVGELFFGEGSRLTVL.

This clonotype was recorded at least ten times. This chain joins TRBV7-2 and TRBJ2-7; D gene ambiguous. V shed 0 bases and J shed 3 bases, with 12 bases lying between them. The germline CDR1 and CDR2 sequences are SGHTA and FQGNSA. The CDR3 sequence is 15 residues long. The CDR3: CASSLALVAHYEQYF. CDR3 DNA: TGTGCCAGCAGCTTAGCGTTGGTAGCCCACTACGAGCAGTACTTC.

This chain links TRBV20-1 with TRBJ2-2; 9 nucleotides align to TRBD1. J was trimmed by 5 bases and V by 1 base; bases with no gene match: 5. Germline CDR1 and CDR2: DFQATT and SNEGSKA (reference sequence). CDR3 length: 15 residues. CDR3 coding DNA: TGCAGTGCTAGAGCCGCGACAGGGGGTACCGGGGAGCTGTTTTTT. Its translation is CSARAATGGTGELFF.

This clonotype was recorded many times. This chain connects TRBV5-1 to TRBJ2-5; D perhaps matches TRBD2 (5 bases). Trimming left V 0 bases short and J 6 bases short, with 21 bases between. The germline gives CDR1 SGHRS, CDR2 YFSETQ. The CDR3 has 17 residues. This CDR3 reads CASSLGEAAKVTQTQYF. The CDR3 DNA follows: TGCGCCAGCAGCTTGGGTGAAGCGGCAAAAGTAACGCAGACCCAGTACTTC.